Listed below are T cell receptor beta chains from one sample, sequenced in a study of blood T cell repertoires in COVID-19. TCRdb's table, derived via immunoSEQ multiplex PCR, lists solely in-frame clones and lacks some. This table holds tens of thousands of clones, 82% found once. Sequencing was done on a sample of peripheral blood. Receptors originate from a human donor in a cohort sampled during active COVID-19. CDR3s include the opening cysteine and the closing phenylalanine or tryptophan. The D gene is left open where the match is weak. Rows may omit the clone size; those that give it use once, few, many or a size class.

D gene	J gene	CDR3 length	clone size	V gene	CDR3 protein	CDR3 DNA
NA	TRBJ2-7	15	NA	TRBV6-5	CASSYSVGGPFEQYF	TGTGCCAGCAGTTACTCGGTGGGGGGGCCTTTCGAGCAGTACTTC
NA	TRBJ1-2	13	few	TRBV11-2	CASSLIQGHGYTF	TGTGCCAGCAGCTTAATCCAGGGCCATGGCTACACCTTC
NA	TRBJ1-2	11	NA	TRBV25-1	CASGTEHGYTF	TGTGCCAGCGGAACAGAACATGGCTACACCTTC
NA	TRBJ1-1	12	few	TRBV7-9	CASSRGDTEAFF	TGTGCCAGCAGCCGGGGGGACACTGAAGCTTTCTTT
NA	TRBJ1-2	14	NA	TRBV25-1	CASSSPGWIYGYTF	TGTGCCAGCAGTTCCCCGGGGTGGATCTATGGCTACACCTTC
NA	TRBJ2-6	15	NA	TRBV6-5	CASRQAFSGANVLTF	TGTGCCAGCCGACAGGCCTTCTCTGGGGCCAACGTCCTGACTTTC
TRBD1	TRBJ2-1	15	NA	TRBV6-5	CASHAPGQGQNEQFF	TGTGCCAGCCACGCGCCGGGACAGGGGCAGAATGAGCAGTTCTTC
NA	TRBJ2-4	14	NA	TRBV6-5	CASSSSVYKNIQYF	TGTGCCAGCAGTTCGTCAGTATACAAAAACATTCAGTACTTC
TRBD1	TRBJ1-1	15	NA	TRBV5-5	CASSFARGVDTEAFF	TGTGCCAGCAGCTTCGCCAGGGGGGTAGACACTGAAGCTTTCTTT
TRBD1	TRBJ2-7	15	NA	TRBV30	CTWSVGTGGSYEQYF	TGTACCTGGAGTGTAGGGACAGGGGGTTCCTACGAGCAGTACTTC
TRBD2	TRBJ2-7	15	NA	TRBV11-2	CASTVRLAGGPEQYF	TGTGCCAGCACCGTTAGACTAGCGGGGGGTCCCGAGCAGTACTTC
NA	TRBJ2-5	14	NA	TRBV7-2	CASSLGGVGETQYF	TGTGCCAGCAGCTTAGGGGGGGTTGGAGAGACCCAGTACTTC
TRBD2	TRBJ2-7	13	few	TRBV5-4	CASSSVGGDEQYF	TGTGCCAGCAGCTCGGTTGGGGGGGACGAGCAGTACTTC
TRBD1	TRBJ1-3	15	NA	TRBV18	CASSKDRGSGNTIYF	TGTGCCAGCTCAAAGGACAGGGGGTCTGGAAACACCATATATTTT
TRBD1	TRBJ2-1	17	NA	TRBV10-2	CASTRQGIAGSLNEQFF	TGCGCCAGCACCAGACAGGGAATTGCCGGAAGCTTAAATGAGCAGTTCTTC
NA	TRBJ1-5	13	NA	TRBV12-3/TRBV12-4	CASIVAAGEPQHF	TGTGCCAGCATAGTGGCTGCGGGGGAGCCCCAGCATTTT
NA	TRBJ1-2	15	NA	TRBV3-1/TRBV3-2	CASSHRNDRGAGYTF	TGTGCCAGCAGCCACCGAAACGATCGGGGGGCTGGCTACACCTTC
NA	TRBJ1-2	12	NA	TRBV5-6	CASSEGLLGYTF	TGTGCCAGCAGCGAAGGACTTCTTGGCTACACCTTC
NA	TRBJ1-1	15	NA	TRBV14	CASSQDRGIQSEAFF	TGTGCCAGCAGCCAAGATCGGGGAATTCAATCGGAAGCTTTCTTT
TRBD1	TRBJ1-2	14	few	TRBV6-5	CASRASRGNYGYTF	TGTGCCAGCAGAGCGAGCAGGGGGAACTATGGCTACACCTTC
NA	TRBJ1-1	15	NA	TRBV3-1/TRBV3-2	CASSQLPTENTEAFF	TGTGCCAGCAGCCAACTCCCGACAGAGAACACTGAAGCTTTCTTT
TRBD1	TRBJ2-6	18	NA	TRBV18	CASSPLPETGSGANVLTF	TGTGCCAGCTCACCACTTCCGGAGACAGGGTCTGGGGCCAACGTCCTGACTTTC
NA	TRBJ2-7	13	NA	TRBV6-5	CASSPGTTYEQYF	TGTGCCAGCAGTCCCGGGACAACCTACGAGCAGTACTTC
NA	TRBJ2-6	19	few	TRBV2	CASSGPRANSDSGANVLTF	TGTGCCAGCAGTGGACCCAGGGCCAATTCAGACTCTGGGGCCAACGTCCTGACTTTC
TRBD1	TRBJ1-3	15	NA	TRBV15	CATPGQGLSGNTIYF	TGTGCCACCCCAGGACAGGGCCTCTCTGGAAACACCATATATTTT
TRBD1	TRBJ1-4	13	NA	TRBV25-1	CASRGQGAEKLFF	TGTGCCAGCAGGGGACAGGGCGCAGAAAAACTGTTTTTT
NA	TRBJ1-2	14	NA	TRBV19	CASSILRANYGYTF	TGTGCCAGTAGTATTCTTCGGGCTAACTATGGCTACACCTTC
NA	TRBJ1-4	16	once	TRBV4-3	CASSQALQGTNEKLFF	TGCGCCAGCAGCCAAGCTCTACAGGGTACTAATGAAAAACTGTTTTTT
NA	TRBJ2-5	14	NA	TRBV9	CASSPPGNQETQYF	TGTGCCAGCAGCCCACCCGGGAATCAAGAGACCCAGTACTTC
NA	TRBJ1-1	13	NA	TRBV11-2	CASSPTGNTEAFF	TGTGCCAGCAGCCCGACGGGAAACACTGAAGCTTTCTTT
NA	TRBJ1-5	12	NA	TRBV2	CASSTGYLPQHF	TGTGCCAGCAGTACAGGGTATCTGCCCCAGCATTTT
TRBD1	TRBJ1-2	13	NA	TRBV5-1	CASGNRGAYGYTF	TGCGCCAGCGGCAACAGGGGCGCCTATGGCTACACCTTC
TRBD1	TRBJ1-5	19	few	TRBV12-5	CASGLVARGLLPERQPQHF	TGTGCTAGTGGTTTGGTAGCCAGGGGGCTTCTTCCGGAGCGTCAGCCCCAGCATTTT
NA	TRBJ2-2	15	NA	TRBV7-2	CASSLALLGPGELFF	TGTGCCAGCAGCTTAGCGCTTCTGGGCCCCGGGGAGCTGTTTTTT
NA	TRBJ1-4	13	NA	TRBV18	CASSPQREEKLFF	TGTGCCAGCTCACCACAGCGGGAGGAAAAACTGTTTTTT
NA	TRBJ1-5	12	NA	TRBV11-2	CAATVKYQPQHF	TGTGCCGCGACAGTTAAATATCAGCCCCAGCATTTT
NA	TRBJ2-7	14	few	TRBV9	CASSVEGRGGEQYF	TGTGCCAGCAGCGTAGAGGGCAGGGGTGGCGAGCAGTACTTC
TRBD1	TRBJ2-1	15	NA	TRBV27	CASSQYRGAYNEQFF	TGTGCCAGCAGCCAATACAGGGGCGCCTACAATGAGCAGTTCTTC
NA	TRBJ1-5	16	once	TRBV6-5	CASSYDSAGANQPQHF	TGTGCCAGCAGTTACGATTCGGCAGGGGCCAATCAGCCCCAGCATTTT
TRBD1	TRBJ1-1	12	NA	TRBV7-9	CASSWQGAGAFF	TGTGCCAGCAGCTGGCAGGGGGCCGGGGCTTTCTTT
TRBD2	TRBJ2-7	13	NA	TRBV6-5	CASRRSSGGEQYF	TGTGCCAGCAGGAGGTCTAGCGGGGGCGAGCAGTACTTC
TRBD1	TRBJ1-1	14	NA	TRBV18	CASSPLVGQGQAFF	TGTGCCAGCTCACCGTTGGTGGGACAGGGACAGGCTTTCTTT
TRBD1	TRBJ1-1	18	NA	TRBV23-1	CASSHQDRGGGRGAEAFF	TGCGCCAGCAGTCATCAGGACAGGGGGGGAGGGCGTGGAGCTGAAGCTTTCTTT
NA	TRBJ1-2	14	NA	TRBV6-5	CASNGHLPNYGYTF	TGTGCCAGCAACGGACACCTACCAAACTATGGCTACACCTTC
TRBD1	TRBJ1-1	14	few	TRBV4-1	CASSRGQKNTEAFF	TGCGCCAGCAGCAGGGGACAGAAGAACACTGAAGCTTTCTTT
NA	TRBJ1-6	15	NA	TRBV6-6	CASSPPQGRNSPLHF	TGTGCCAGCAGTCCTCCACAGGGCCGTAATTCACCCCTCCACTTT
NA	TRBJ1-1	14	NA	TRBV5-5	CASTQEEENTEAFF	TGTGCCAGCACCCAGGAGGAGGAAAACACTGAAGCTTTCTTT
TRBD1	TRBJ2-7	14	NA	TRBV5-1	CASSGGQDGGEQYF	TGCGCCAGCAGCGGGGGACAGGACGGCGGCGAGCAGTACTTC
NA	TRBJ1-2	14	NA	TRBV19	CASTPPAGGRGYTF	TGTGCCAGTACCCCTCCGGCGGGAGGGAGAGGCTACACCTTC
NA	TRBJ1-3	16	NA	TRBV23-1	CASTPRLGASGNTIYF	TGCGCCAGCACCCCGAGGTTAGGGGCTTCTGGAAACACCATATATTTT
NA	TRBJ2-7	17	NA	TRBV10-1	CASSEFRSLDFQYEQYF	TGCGCCAGCAGTGAGTTTCGAAGTTTAGACTTCCAATACGAGCAGTACTTC
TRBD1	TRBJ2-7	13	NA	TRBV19	CATGQGSEIEQYF	TGTGCCACCGGACAGGGGTCCGAGATAGAGCAGTACTTC
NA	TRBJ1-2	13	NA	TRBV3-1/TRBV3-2	CASSQAGGTGYTF	TGTGCCAGCAGCCAAGCAGGCGGGACTGGCTACACCTTC
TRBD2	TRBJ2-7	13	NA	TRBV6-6	CASGAGGTYEQYF	TGTGCCAGCGGGGCGGGGGGGACCTACGAGCAGTACTTC
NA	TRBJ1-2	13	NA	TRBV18	CASSPTNPSGYTF	TGTGCCAGCTCCCCCACTAATCCATCCGGCTACACCTTC
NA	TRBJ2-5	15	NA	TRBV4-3	CASSQDRGTGETQYF	TGCGCCAGCAGCCAAGATAGAGGCACGGGAGAGACCCAGTACTTC
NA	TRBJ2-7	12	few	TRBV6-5	CASQGLLYEQYF	TGTGCCAGTCAGGGACTCCTCTACGAGCAGTACTTC
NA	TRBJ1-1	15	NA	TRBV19	CASSIKAGRYTEAFF	TGTGCCAGTAGTATAAAGGCTGGCAGGTACACTGAAGCTTTCTTT
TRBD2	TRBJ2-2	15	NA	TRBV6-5	CASRPAGENTGELFF	TGTGCCAGCCGACCGGCGGGGGAGAACACCGGGGAGCTGTTTTTT